This TCR beta chain was identified during a study of T cells in Graves' hyperthyroidism and ophthalmopathy. This clonotype has a handful of counts. What it recognizes is unknown. Findings and limits, study-wide: Most clonotypes that expanded in the thyroid above 0.001 also showed up in blood.

This CDR3 contains 13 residues. Trimming removed 2 bases at V and 8 bases at J, with 10 bases between. The germline gives CDR1 DFQATT, CDR2 SNEGSKA (reference sequence). Among the patients, aged 18 to 65, hyperthyroidism was newly diagnosed and had lasted under 2 months. The blood specimen was taken at initial hyperthyroidism diagnosis, before any ophthalmopathy symptoms. TCR beta CDR3 sequences were amplified from RNA transcripts. HTBI primers drove first-round RT-PCR of the TCR CDR3. TCRdb re-derived calls from the multiplex PCR reads in MiXCR, one entry per CDR3 protein. The sample yields fewer than 500,000 distinct CDR3 sequences, roughly 13% seen once.

The TCR comes from a man aged 25-45 years with Graves' hyperthyroidism that later progressed to Graves' ophthalmopathy. V is TRBV20-1 and J is TRBJ2-6; the D is unclear. Material for sequencing was blood. This CDR3 is CSARQTPTNVLTF. As DNA, the CDR3 is TGCAGTGCTAGACAGACCCCAACCAACGTCCTGACTTTC.